These T cell receptor beta chains were read from a single sample in a study of regulatory T cells in long-lasting Graves disease. TCRdb re-called the multiplex PCR reads through MiXCR, storing one row per CDR3 protein. The sample includes more than 450,000 distinct CDR3 sequences, around 15% of them seen just once. These data also formed part of another study, on T cells in Graves' hyperthyroidism and ophthalmopathy.

The sequencing here drew on peripheral blood mononuclear cells (PBMCs), taken at new diagnosis, from a patient treated with antithyroid drugs. Source of these receptors: a man in his forties with Graves disease. The CDR3 runs from the conserved cysteine through the conserved F or W. Each record gives: CDR3 protein, CDR3 DNA, J gene, clone size, D gene, V gene. D genes are given only for firm matches. Size is stated for part of the rows, as once, few or many counts, or as a class when the clone is expanded.

CDR3 protein: CASRPSTSGLETQYF
CDR3 DNA: TGTGCCAGCAGACCCTCGACTAGCGGGCTTGAGACCCAGTACTTC
J gene: TRBJ2-5
clone size: .
D gene: TRBD2
V gene: TRBV12-3/TRBV12-4

CDR3 protein: CASSADGRTPYNEQFF
CDR3 DNA: TGTGCCAGCAGCGCAGACGGGAGAACCCCGTACAATGAGCAGTTCTTC
J gene: TRBJ2-1
clone size: .
D gene: .
V gene: TRBV9

CDR3 protein: CASSLRRQGHEQYF
CDR3 DNA: TGTGCCAGCAGTTTAAGGAGGCAGGGCCACGAGCAGTACTTC
J gene: TRBJ2-7
clone size: .
D gene: .
V gene: TRBV27

CDR3 protein: CASRGTDANTGELFF
CDR3 DNA: TGTGCCAGCAGGGGGACGGACGCGAACACCGGGGAGCTGTTTTTT
J gene: TRBJ2-2
clone size: many
D gene: .
V gene: TRBV2

CDR3 protein: CATSSIGLDEQFF
CDR3 DNA: TGTGCCACCAGCAGCATCGGGTTGGATGAGCAGTTCTTC
J gene: TRBJ2-1
clone size: many
D gene: .
V gene: TRBV15

CDR3 protein: CASVSGTSYEQYF
CDR3 DNA: TGTGCCAGCGTTAGCGGGACCTCCTACGAGCAGTACTTC
J gene: TRBJ2-7
clone size: many
D gene: TRBD2
V gene: TRBV13

CDR3 protein: CASSRLGQSQHF
CDR3 DNA: TGTGCCAGCAGTAGGCTAGGTCAGTCCCAGCATTTT
J gene: TRBJ1-5
clone size: few
D gene: .
V gene: TRBV28

CDR3 protein: CAWSEHNWNEQFF
CDR3 DNA: TGTGCCTGGAGTGAGCACAACTGGAATGAGCAGTTCTTC
J gene: TRBJ2-1
clone size: many
D gene: .
V gene: TRBV30

CDR3 protein: CASSYSTGQNYGYTF
CDR3 DNA: TGTGCCAGCAGTTACTCGACAGGGCAAAACTATGGCTACACCTTC
J gene: TRBJ1-2
clone size: many
D gene: TRBD1
V gene: TRBV6-5

CDR3 protein: CASSPGLGSSEQYF
CDR3 DNA: TGTGCCAGCAGCCCGGGACTAGGTAGTTCCGAGCAGTACTTC
J gene: TRBJ2-7
clone size: few
D gene: TRBD2
V gene: TRBV4-2

CDR3 protein: CASSLSTQETQYF
CDR3 DNA: TGTGCCAGCAGTTTATCTACCCAAGAGACCCAGTACTTC
J gene: TRBJ2-5
clone size: many
D gene: .
V gene: TRBV12-3/TRBV12-4

CDR3 protein: CSAPGQGVWEQYF
CDR3 DNA: TGCAGTGCTCCGGGACAGGGAGTCTGGGAGCAGTACTTC
J gene: TRBJ2-7
clone size: few
D gene: TRBD1
V gene: TRBV20-1

CDR3 protein: CASTLERDGSDTQYF
CDR3 DNA: TGCGCCAGCACCCTTGAGCGGGATGGGTCAGATACGCAGTATTTT
J gene: TRBJ2-3
clone size: many
D gene: TRBD2
V gene: TRBV5-1

CDR3 protein: CASSFTSGGTEAFF
CDR3 DNA: TGTGCCAGCAGTTTCACGTCAGGGGGCACTGAAGCTTTCTTT
J gene: TRBJ1-1
clone size: many
D gene: TRBD1
V gene: TRBV6-5

CDR3 protein: CARPSRKDGAGTGELFF
CDR3 DNA: TGTGCCCGGCCCTCGAGGAAAGACGGAGCTGGCACCGGGGAGCTGTTTTTT
J gene: TRBJ2-2
clone size: few
D gene: .
V gene: TRBV19

CDR3 protein: CASSFSPQITFF
CDR3 DNA: TGTGCCAGCAGTTTTAGTCCCCAGATAACTTTCTTT
J gene: TRBJ1-1
clone size: many
D gene: .
V gene: TRBV12-3/TRBV12-4